Listed here are 13 T cell receptor beta chains from one sample, sequenced in a study of blood T cell repertoires in COVID-19. The method was immunoSEQ multiplex PCR; TCRdb's version includes in-frame clones alone and lacks a portion of them. The table has about 230,000 clones, about nine tenths seen once; the top ten hold about 16%. The specimen was PBMCs or T cells enriched from blood (not recorded which). These receptors were collected from a young man who had recovered from COVID-19.

The V call is TRBV5-6, the J call TRBJ1-4; 7 bases fit TRBD1. With V trimmed by 3 bases and J by 2 bases, 1 base remained unmatched. Germline V gene data show CDR1 as SGHDT and CDR2 as YYEEEE. There are 14 residues in the CDR3. DNA of the CDR3: TGTGCCAGCAGCTGGGGACAGACTAATGAAAAACTGTTTTTT. This codes for CASSWGQTNEKLFF.

The gene calls are TRBV19 and TRBJ2-4, with D possibly TRBD1 on 5 matching bases. The CDR3 loop spans 18 amino acids. Germline-derived CDR1 and CDR2 are LNHDA and SQIVND (reference sequence). Trimming left V 1 base short and J 1 base short, with 17 bases between. The DNA for the CDR3 is TGTGCCAGTAGTATAGGCCCCCTCCGCAGGGCGGCCAAAAACATTCAGTACTTC. It is translated as CASSIGPLRRAAKNIQYF.

V gene TRBV28 combines with J gene TRBJ1-2, with 8 bases identical to TRBD1. Germline values: CDR1 MDHEN, CDR2 SYDVKM. CDR3 length: 14 amino acids. Unmatched junction bases numbered 6, after V lost 5 bases and J lost 4 bases. Here the CDR3 reads CASSVGTGGYGYTF. As DNA, the CDR3 is TGTGCCAGCAGTGTAGGGACAGGAGGCTATGGCTACACCTTC.

The chain uses TRBV19 and TRBJ2-3; 10 nucleotides align to TRBD1. V trimming: 6 bases; J trimming: 6 bases; junction bases outside the gene matches: 6. The germline V gene encodes CDR1 LNHDA and CDR2 SQIVND (reference sequence). The CDR3 is 14 residues long. CDR3 protein: CASSPGTGVDTQYF. The CDR3, as DNA: TGTGCCAGTAGCCCCGGGACAGGGGTGGATACGCAGTATTTT.

The chain joins TRBV7-2 to TRBJ1-2; D ambiguous. Trimming stripped 1 base from V and 5 bases from J, with 14 bases between. This CDR3 contains 15 residues. Germline V CDR1 and CDR2: SGHTA, FQGNSA. The CDR3 is CASSLGLGRSYGYTF. For the CDR3, the DNA is TGTGCCAGCAGCTTAGGTCTTGGTCGGAGTTATGGCTACACCTTC.

The genes are TRBV12-3 or TRBV12-4 and TRBJ1-1, with no clear D. The CDR3 covers 12 residues. V shed 5 bases and J shed 7 bases, with 11 bases lying between them. The CDR3 region has the DNA TGTGCCAGCAGTCGCTGGGCGGGTGAAGCTTTCTTT. Translating gives CASSRWAGEAFF.

This sequence joins TRBV28 and TRBJ2-1, with 16 bases that match TRBD2. Germline values: CDR1 MDHEN, CDR2 SYDVKM. J lost 0 bases, V lost 4 bases, and 3 bases had no gene match. The CDR3 runs to 18 residues. The CDR3, as DNA: TGTGCCAGCAGTTCCGGGACTAGCGGGAGGGGCTCCTACAATGAGCAGTTCTTC. It translates to CASSSGTSGRGSYNEQFF.

The chain couples TRBV2 to TRBJ1-2, with 8 bases lining up with TRBD1. V was clipped by 10 bases and J by 8 bases; unmatched bases: 9. The CDR3 runs to 12 residues. Germline CDR1 reads SNHLY; CDR2 reads FYNNEI. CDR3 DNA: TGTGCCATCAAGGACAGGGTAAACGGCTACACCTTC. Amino acids: CAIKDRVNGYTF.

The rearrangement joins TRBV5-5 to TRBJ2-3; 14 bases map to TRBD2. CDR3 length: 18 residues. Trimming removed 0 bases from V and 3 bases from J; junction bases left unmatched: 6. CDR1 is SGHKS, CDR2 YYEKEE, per germline (reference sequence). CDR3 in amino acids: CASSLAGLAGEGTDTQYF. DNA of the CDR3: TGTGCCAGCAGCTTGGCGGGACTAGCGGGAGAGGGAACAGATACGCAGTATTTT.

The chain employs TRBV6-1 and TRBJ1-5, with D tentatively TRBD1 (5 bases). CDR3 length: 19 residues. Trimming cost V 4 bases and J 0 bases, with 22 bases left between them. Germline values: CDR1 MNHNS, CDR2 SASEGT. Written as DNA, the CDR3 is TGTGCCAGCAGTGTTCTTGCCCCGGGCAGGGCGTATAGCAATCAGCCCCAGCATTTT. Its protein product is CASSVLAPGRAYSNQPQHF.

The chain uses TRBV24-1 and TRBJ1-2, with 8 bases that match TRBD1. V shed 4 bases and J 8 bases; nucleotides not matched to a gene: 5. The CDR3 runs 13 residues. The V gene's germline CDR1 is KGHDR and CDR2 SFDVKD. CDR3 in DNA: TGTGCCACCAGTGAAAGCGGACAGGGCGGCTACACCTTC. Amino acid sequence: CATSESGQGGYTF.

This chain links TRBV24-1 with TRBJ1-2, with no clear D. There are 14 residues in the CDR3. The germline V gene has CDR1 KGHDR and CDR2 SFDVKD. V lost 5 bases and J 0 bases, leaving 9 bases between the germline ends. The CDR3 loop reads CATSGATANYGYTF. The CDR3 nucleotides are TGTGCCACCAGTGGGGCGACCGCTAACTATGGCTACACCTTC.

The rearrangement links TRBV11-2 to TRBJ1-4, with D unresolved. Trimming left V 3 bases short and J 7 bases short, with 6 bases between. Germline CDR1 is SGHAT and CDR2 is FQNNGV. This CDR3 is 12 amino acids long. CDR3 residues: CASSFSREKLFF. As DNA, the CDR3 is TGTGCCAGCAGCTTTTCGCGTGAAAAACTGTTTTTT.